Each of the 22 T cell receptor beta chains below was sequenced from the same sample in a study of B cell selection in AIRE deficiency. Regulatory T cells were sorted as CD4+CD25hiCD127low/negative cells. Measured with immunoSEQ multiplex PCR; TCRdb has only the in-frame clones, and not every one. Among about 18,000 clones listed, around 93% were seen once. Sequencing was carried out using CD4+CD25+ Tregs sorted from PBMCs. The origin of the receptors is a human donor in good health.

V gene TRBV28 combines with J gene TRBJ1-2; D gene ambiguous. The CDR3 consists of 13 residues. Germline V gene lookup returns CDR1 MDHEN and CDR2 SYDVKM. Trimming took off 7 bases at V and 3 bases at J, with 12 bases between the two ends. The CDR3, as DNA: TGTGCCAGCACATCAACAGCGTACTATGGCTACACCTTC. Its protein product is CASTSTAYYGYTF.

CDR3 protein: CASNPRLGGELFF. The CDR3 bases are TGTGCCAGTAACCCACGGCTCGGGGGGGAGCTGTTTTTT. The chain employs TRBV19 and TRBJ2-2; D call uncertain. Between the trimmed V and J ends, which lost 7 bases and 8 bases, there was a span of 14 bases. CDR3 size: 13 residues. Germline V CDR1 and CDR2: LNHDA, SQIVND (reference sequence).

The chain has TRBV4-3 and TRBJ1-6; D gene uncertain. This CDR3 contains 15 residues. CDR1 and CDR2 (germline): LGHNA, YSLEER. V lost 0 bases, J lost 7 bases, and 10 bases lay in between. Written as DNA, the CDR3 is TGCGCCAGCAGCCAAGACGGAAGGGCCAATTCACCCCTCCACTTT. It is translated as CASSQDGRANSPLHF.

The sample holds one count of this clone. DNA of the CDR3: TGTGCCAGCAGGCGGTGGGCAGGCACAGATACGCAGTATTTT. This encodes CASRRWAGTDTQYF. V is TRBV27 and J is TRBJ2-3; D not certain. Germline CDR1 MNHEY, CDR2 SMNVEV (reference sequence). This CDR3 has 14 residues. Trimming took 6 bases from V and 1 from J, leaving 11 bases between them.

V and J are TRBV7-8 and TRBJ1-1, with D maybe TRBD1 (5 bases). The V gene lost 1 base and the J gene lost 5 bases, with 8 bases spanning the gap. CDR1 is SGHVS and CDR2 is FQNEAQ in the germline V gene. The CDR3 extends over 13 amino acids. The CDR3 coding sequence is TGTGCCAGCAGCTTAGAAGGGGCTACTGAAGCTTTCTTT. Translated, it gives CASSLEGATEAFF.

Only one count was recorded for this clone. This chain connects TRBV28 to TRBJ2-7; D unclear. V was trimmed by 2 bases and J by 3 bases, leaving 5 bases between them. The CDR3 spans 12 residues. CDR1 and CDR2 from the germline V gene are MDHEN and SYDVKM. Here the CDR3 DNA reads TGTGCCAGCAGTTTAGGCTACTACGAGCAGTACTTC. Its translation: CASSLGYYEQYF.

CDR3 sequence: CASSENVAGGHNEQFF. CDR3 nucleotides: TGCGCCAGCAGCGAGAACGTAGCGGGAGGGCACAATGAGCAGTTCTTC. The J gene is TRBJ2-1, the V gene TRBV5-1; 11 bases are shared with TRBD2. The CDR3 spans 16 residues. With V trimmed by 4 bases and J by 5 bases, 8 bases remained unmatched. Germline loops: CDR1 SGHRS, CDR2 YFSETQ.

This chain links TRBV11-3 with TRBJ1-4, with D possibly matching TRBD1 (5 bases). Germline CDR1 and CDR2: SGHNT and YENEEA. The CDR3 is 15 amino acids. V shed 5 bases and J shed 3 bases, with 13 bases lying between them. As DNA, the CDR3 is TGTGCCAGCAGCCCGAACGGCAGGGCTAATGAAAAACTGTTTTTT. This sequence encodes CASSPNGRANEKLFF.

The chain carries TRBV6-1 and TRBJ2-3; TRBD2 matches 9 bases. There are 17 residues in the CDR3. Germline CDR1 MNHNS, CDR2 SASEGT. Trimming at V came to 2 bases and at J to 5 bases, leaving 11 bases not matched to a gene. CDR3 bases: TGTGCCAGCAGTGAACCCCCGGGCGGGAGGGCCGAAGATACGCAGTATTTT. This translates into CASSEPPGGRAEDTQYF.

The rearrangement uses TRBV6-1 and TRBJ2-3; D remains ambiguous. The CDR3 is 13 residues long. Trimming left V 6 bases short and J 4 bases short, with 11 bases between. Germline lookup yields CDR1 MNHNS and CDR2 SASEGT. The CDR3 sequence: CASRTGNADTQYF. CDR3 nucleotide sequence: TGTGCCAGCAGGACCGGAAACGCAGATACGCAGTATTTT.

The chain combines TRBV7-3 with TRBJ2-1; D is ambiguous. The V and J ends lost 1 base and 7 bases respectively, with 11 bases between them. The germline gives CDR1 SGHTA, CDR2 FQGTGA. The CDR3 has 14 amino acids. As DNA, the CDR3 is TGTGCCAGCAGCTTAAGGTCCACTTTGAATGAGCAGTTCTTC. Its translation: CASSLRSTLNEQFF.

The V and J genes are TRBV9 and TRBJ1-6; a weak D match, TRBD1 (5 bases). The CDR3 spans 15 residues. Trimming removed 4 bases at V and 5 bases at J, with 13 bases between. Germline-derived CDR1 and CDR2 are SGDLS and YYNGEE. CDR3: CASSTGTADNSPLHF. CDR3 DNA sequence: TGTGCCAGCAGCACCGGGACGGCCGATAATTCACCCCTCCACTTT.

V gene TRBV7-4 combines with J gene TRBJ2-7; 10 positions match TRBD2. The V and J ends lost 2 bases and 3 bases, in that order; junction bases with no gene match: 4. Germline CDR1 SGHVT, CDR2 SQSDAQ. The CDR3 consists of 15 residues. Here the CDR3 DNA reads TGTGCCAGCAGCTTAAGCGGGAGGGCTGTCTACGAGCAGTACTTC. It is translated as CASSLSGRAVYEQYF.

The V gene is TRBV6-5, the J gene TRBJ2-1, with D tentatively TRBD1 (5 bases). This CDR3 contains 14 residues. CDR1 and CDR2 from the germline V gene are MNHEY and SVGAGI. V lost 6 bases and J 0 bases, leaving 9 bases between the germline ends. The CDR3 is CASSLDTSYNEQFF. In DNA, the CDR3 is TGTGCCAGCAGCTTGGACACCTCCTACAATGAGCAGTTCTTC.

V is TRBV5-1 and J is TRBJ2-7; 11 bases are shared with TRBD2. The germline V gene has CDR1 SGHRS and CDR2 YFSETQ. V shed 0 bases and J 3 bases; nucleotides not matched to a gene: 5. CDR3 length: 16 residues. The CDR3 sequence: CASSLASGGIYYEQYF. The DNA of the CDR3 is TGCGCCAGCAGCTTGGCTAGCGGGGGGATATACTACGAGCAGTACTTC. Full variable domain (remainder filled in from reference TRBV5-1 and TRBJ2-7): KAGVTQTPRYLIKTRGQQVTLSCSPISGHRSVSWYQQTPGQGLQFLFEYFSETQRNKGNFPGRFSGRQFSNSRSEMNVSTLELGDSALYLCASSLASGGIYYEQYFGPGTRLTVT.

V is TRBV28 and J is TRBJ1-2; TRBD1 matches 9 bases. Germline values: CDR1 MDHEN, CDR2 SYDVKM. The CDR3 is 17 residues long. Trimming took 4 bases from V and 6 from J; bases not matched to a gene: 15. CDR3 bases: TGTGCCAGCAGTTCCGGGACAGGGAACCCCCTACACGATGGCTACACCTTC. This translates into CASSSGTGNPLHDGYTF.

The gene calls are TRBV7-6 and TRBJ2-2, with 7 bases identical to TRBD2. This CDR3 comprises 17 residues. V trimming: 1 base; J trimming: 5 bases; junction bases outside the gene matches: 10. Germline values: CDR1 SGHVS, CDR2 FNYEAQ. The CDR3 sequence: CASSLVGGGGSTGELFF. The CDR3 DNA reads TGTGCCAGCAGCTTAGTGGGAGGCGGGGGTTCGACCGGGGAGCTGTTTTTT.

V gene TRBV23-1 combines with J gene TRBJ2-1, with TRBD2 matching 8 bases. Being an ORF, TRBV23-1 has a function that is uncertain. The CDR3 covers 17 residues. Trimming removed 2 bases from V and 0 bases from J; junction bases left unmatched: 6. CDR3 bases: TGCGCCAGCAGTCAAGAAGTTAGCGGGATCTCCTACAATGAGCAGTTCTTC. Translating gives CASSQEVSGISYNEQFF.

The chain is built from TRBV27 and TRBJ1-2; weak D call: TRBD1 (6 bases). The V end lost 2 bases, the J end lost 7 bases, and 11 bases lay between the germline ends. This CDR3 spans 13 amino acids. Germline V gene sequence: CDR1 MNHEY, CDR2 SMNVEV (reference sequence). The CDR3 DNA reads TGTGCCAGCAGTTTAACCAGGGGTAGTGGCTACACCTTC. It specifies CASSLTRGSGYTF.

The chain combines TRBV14 with TRBJ2-6; tentative D call: TRBD2 (6 bases). The V end was cut by 2 bases, the J end by 2 bases, with 13 bases between. Germline lookup yields CDR1 SGHDN and CDR2 FVKESK. There are 17 residues in the CDR3. CDR3 amino acids: CASSQWGGATGANVLTF. DNA for the CDR3: TGTGCCAGCAGCCAATGGGGCGGGGCGACTGGGGCCAACGTCCTGACTTTC. The complete variable domain, with remaining parts taken from reference TRBV14 and TRBJ2-6, reads EAGVTQFPSHSVIEKGQTVTLRCDPISGHDNLYWYRRVMGKEIKFLLHFVKESKQDESGMPNNRFLAERTGGTYSTLKVQPAELEDSGVYFCASSQWGGATGANVLTFGAGSRLTVL.

The V gene is TRBV5-1, the J gene TRBJ2-7; a possible D gene is TRBD1 (5 bases). The CDR3 runs 14 residues. The V gene lost 0 bases and the J gene lost 4 bases, with 11 bases spanning the gap. Germline V CDR1 and CDR2: SGHRS, YFSETQ. The CDR3 DNA reads TGCGCCAGCAGCTTGGTGTCAGGGTTGTACGAGCAGTACTTC. This sequence encodes CASSLVSGLYEQYF.

Note on this clone: Other nucleotide sequences from this sample produce the same CDR3. The chain uses TRBV7-2 and TRBJ2-7; 8 nucleotides agree with TRBD2. Germline lookup yields CDR1 SGHTA and CDR2 FQGNSA. Losses at the gene ends were 2 bases for V and 1 base for J; bases not matched to a gene: 1. The CDR3 has 14 residues. CDR3 in DNA: TGTGCCAGCAGCTTAACTAGCGGATCCTACGAGCAGTACTTC. Encoded protein: CASSLTSGSYEQYF.